The clone carrying this T cell receptor gamma chain is deemed medium-sized. Antigen: not known. In the same sample, other DNA sequences code for this CDR3. The CDR3 covers 13 residues. V was pared by 0 bases and J by 1 base, with 0 bases of the junction left unmatched. Germline CDR1 and CDR2: GITISATS and ISYDGTV (reference sequence). The data are from a study of Vδ1+ human thymocytes. Sequences come from RNA converted to cDNA by reverse transcription. CDR3 amplicons came from multiplex PCR with pooled V-gene forward and constant-region reverse primers. TCRdb reran clone calling via CATT on the multiplex PCR reads. The data show 9,000 or so gamma-chain clones, 50% to 65% seen once. Study results and caveats: Many TRG clonotypes were shared between donors; TRD repertoires were essentially private. Around a fifth of thymic delta-chain sequences were Vdelta2, with few Vdelta3, unlike blood Vdelta1+ controls. Thymic TRG and TRD repertoires appeared highly polyclonal.

The sorted cells were CD3+ Vdelta1+ Vdelta2- thymocytes from alphabeta-depleted thymus. This sequence was found in a girl under two years old who had congenital heart surgery. The sequencing sample was made of Vdelta1+ gamma-delta thymocytes from the thymus. Described subset: FACS-sorted CD3+ TCRalphabeta- TCRVdelta1+ TCRVdelta2- thymocytes. The genes are TRGV9 and TRGJ1 or TRGJ2. The CDR3 nucleotides read TGTGCCTTGTGGGAGGTGAATTATTATAAGAAACTCTTT. Protein: CALWEVNYYKKLF.